Shown below are 5 T cell receptor beta chains from a single sample sequenced in a study of T cell changes during pregnancy in multiple sclerosis. Sequencing was performed with immunoSEQ multiplex PCR; in TCRdb, only in-frame clones are kept and a portion is missing. The sample records 50,000 to 65,000 clones, 96% being singletons. The source was CD8+ T cells from peripheral blood mononuclear cells, collected after pregnancy. All receptors derive from a female donor with multiple sclerosis, enrolled in a pregnancy study.

The chain joins TRBV27 to TRBJ1-1, with TRBD1 as a possible D gene (5 bases). Trimming removed 1 base from V and 0 bases from J, with 6 bases in between. Germline V gene sequence: CDR1 MNHEY, CDR2 SMNVEV (reference sequence). This CDR3 is built from 14 residues. CDR3 sequence (DNA): TGTGCCAGCAGTTTATGGGGCGTGAACACTGAAGCTTTCTTT. Translating it yields CASSLWGVNTEAFF.

The chain is built from TRBV4-2 and TRBJ2-7, with unresolved D. This CDR3 has 14 amino acids. Germline V gives CDR1 LGHNA, CDR2 YNFKEQ. V was pared by 0 bases and J by 6 bases, with 12 bases between. The CDR3 reads CASSQDPSAGEQYF. CDR3 DNA: TGTGCCAGCAGCCAAGATCCGAGCGCCGGCGAGCAGTACTTC.

The chain combines TRBV27 with TRBJ2-1; 11 bases map to TRBD2. The germline gives CDR1 MNHEY, CDR2 SMNVEV (reference sequence). V lost 10 bases, J lost 10 bases, and 9 bases stayed unmatched. This CDR3 contains 13 residues. The CDR3 here is CATTPGTSGEQFF. CDR3 coding DNA: TGTGCCACCACGCCCGGGACTAGCGGCGAGCAGTTCTTC.

The chain carries TRBV28 and TRBJ2-1; 11 nucleotides line up with TRBD1. The CDR3 is 14 amino acids. V gave up 3 bases and J gave up 14 bases; unmatched junction bases: 9. Germline V gene sequence: CDR1 MDHEN, CDR2 SYDVKM. For the CDR3, the DNA is TGTGCCAGCAGTTTCCGCCTTGGACAGGGGGCCAAGTTCTTC. Translated: CASSFRLGQGAKFF.

The chain has TRBV5-8 and TRBJ1-5, with D perhaps matching TRBD1 (6 bases). Germline V lookup: CDR1 SGHTS, CDR2 YDEGEE. The length of the CDR3 is 16 residues. V dropped 4 bases and J dropped 1 base, with 15 bases sitting between them. The CDR3, as DNA: TGTGCCAGCAGCCTCTTCCGGGACACCAGCAATCAGCCCCAGCATTTT. Its translation: CASSLFRDTSNQPQHF.